The 27 T cell receptor beta chains listed next were all sequenced from one sample in a study of OX40 agonist ivuxolimab in advanced cancers. TCRdb keeps only in-frame clones here, not all; method: immunoSEQ multiplex PCR. Of some 83,000 clones listed, 85% to 95% are singletons. This sample comprised CD4+ or CD8+ T cells sorted from blood, obtained in a trial of the OX40 agonist ivuxolimab. Source of these receptors: an adult with an advanced solid tumor such as melanoma, head and neck, liver or kidney cancer.

J is TRBJ2-7 and V is TRBV4-1; 10 bases are shared with TRBD1. V was pared by 2 bases and J by 4 bases, with 5 bases of the junction left unmatched. This CDR3 comprises 15 residues. Germline V gives CDR1 MGHRA, CDR2 YSYEKL. In DNA, the CDR3 is TGCGCCAGCAGCCAACCTGACAGGGGGCTATACGAGCAGTACTTC. Translated, it gives CASSQPDRGLYEQYF.

The V gene is TRBV27, the J gene TRBJ2-5; 11 bases are a match to TRBD2. The CDR3 loop spans 13 amino acids. With 7 bases clipped from V and 7 bases from J, the junction kept 5 bases outside the gene matches. CDR1 MNHEY and CDR2 SMNVEV come from the germline V gene (reference sequence). This chain's CDR3 is CASTALAGGTQYF. CDR3 DNA: TGTGCCAGCACTGCGCTAGCGGGAGGGACCCAGTACTTC.

The V call is TRBV28, the J call TRBJ1-5; tentatively, D is TRBD1 (6 bases). The ends were cut back, 3 bases at V and 3 bases at J, with 12 bases in the middle. The CDR3 has 15 residues. CDR1 and CDR2 from the germline V gene are MDHEN and SYDVKM. Here the CDR3 reads CASSFLTGTNQPQHF. For the CDR3, the DNA is TGTGCCAGCAGTTTCTTGACAGGTACCAATCAGCCCCAGCATTTT.

The chain recombines TRBV6-5 with TRBJ2-3; D remains ambiguous. This CDR3 is 13 amino acids long. Trimming left V 2 bases short and J 4 bases short, with 7 bases between. Per germline, CDR1 MNHEY and CDR2 SVGAGI. DNA for the CDR3: TGTGCCAGCAGTTACGGCCCCCCAGATACGCAGTATTTT. It is translated as CASSYGPPDTQYF.

The chain is built from TRBV10-1 and TRBJ2-3; D unresolved. The CDR3 covers 13 residues. Trimming pared 7 bases from V and 2 bases from J, leaving 10 bases between. Germline V gene lookup returns CDR1 WNHNN and CDR2 SYGVQD (reference sequence). The CDR3 region has the DNA TGCGCCAGCACGGGCGGTGACACAGATACGCAGTATTTT. It translates to CASTGGDTDTQYF.

The chain has TRBV6-5 and TRBJ1-1; weak D call: TRBD1 (6 bases). Trimming shortened V by 2 bases and J by 11 bases, and 15 bases separated the two germline ends. Germline V gene lookup returns CDR1 MNHEY and CDR2 SVGAGI. The CDR3 totals 13 residues. CDR3 region: CASSYQPGALAFF. CDR3 DNA: TGTGCCAGCAGTTACCAGCCAGGGGCCTTGGCTTTCTTT.

The chain combines TRBV19 with TRBJ1-4; 7 bases match TRBD1. After removal of 5 bases from V and 2 bases from J, the junction contained 14 bases not matched to a gene. This CDR3 is built from 18 residues. Germline V gene data show CDR1 as LNHDA and CDR2 as SQIVND (reference sequence). The DNA of the CDR3 is TGTGCCAGTAGTGCCAGACAGGGTTTGTCGATCACTAATGAAAAACTGTTTTTT. This sequence encodes CASSARQGLSITNEKLFF.

The J gene is TRBJ1-3, the V gene TRBV11-2; no firm D call. Germline V lookup: CDR1 SGHAT, CDR2 FQNNGV. The CDR3 contains 15 residues. The germline V and J ends were trimmed by 5 bases and 0 bases, with 11 bases remaining between them. Here the CDR3 DNA reads TGTGCCAGCAGCCAAACCCAAGTCTCTGGAAACACCATATATTTT. Translating gives CASSQTQVSGNTIYF.

The chain uses TRBV4-2 and TRBJ2-3; D gene uncertain. Trimming took off 0 bases at V and 5 bases at J, with 3 bases between the two ends. The CDR3 contains 12 residues. Germline-derived CDR1 and CDR2 are LGHNA and YNFKEQ. The CDR3 region is CASSQDLDTQYF. DNA of the CDR3: TGTGCCAGCAGCCAAGATTTAGATACGCAGTATTTT.

The CDR3 DNA sequence: TGTGCCAGCAGTTTACCCATGAACACTGAAGCTTTCTTT. Protein product: CASSLPMNTEAFF. The chain links TRBV28 to TRBJ1-1; D is uncertain. V was cut by 2 bases and J by 0 bases, with 4 bases left in between. The CDR3 is 13 amino acids. The germline V gene encodes CDR1 MDHEN and CDR2 SYDVKM. Using reference TRBV28 and TRBJ1-1 for the parts outside the CDR3, the full variable domain is DVKVTQSSRYLVKRTGEKVFLECVQDMDHENMFWYRQDPGLGLRLIYFSYDVKMKEKGDIPEGYSVSREKKERFSLILESASTNQTSMYLCASSLPMNTEAFFGQGTRLTVV.

This clone appeared once. J is TRBJ1-1 and V is TRBV2, with 8 bases identical to TRBD1. Germline V gives CDR1 SNHLY, CDR2 FYNNEI. The CDR3 has 15 residues. V dropped 4 bases and J dropped 1; count of bases not matched to a gene: 5. CDR3 DNA sequence: TGTGCCAGCAGTGCGGCCGGGACAGGGAACACTGAAGCTTTCTTT. Translated, it gives CASSAAGTGNTEAFF.

This chain connects TRBV5-1 to TRBJ1-2; no firm D call. CDR1 and CDR2 (germline): SGHRS, YFSETQ. The CDR3 is 14 residues long. V lost 4 bases, J lost 6 bases, and 16 bases lay in between. CDR3 bases: TGCGCCAGCAGCGTGGGCACTGATATGCATGGCTACACCTTC. It codes for CASSVGTDMHGYTF.

V is TRBV2 and J is TRBJ2-1; the D gene is possibly TRBD1 (5 bases). Trimming cost V 6 bases and J 0 bases, with 12 bases left between them. Germline V gene sequence: CDR1 SNHLY, CDR2 FYNNEI. There are 15 residues in the CDR3. CDR3 coding DNA: TGTGCCAGCAGCGCAGGGCCTAGCTCCTACAATGAGCAGTTCTTC. Encoded protein: CASSAGPSSYNEQFF.

The V and J genes are TRBV6-6 and TRBJ2-1, with 9 nucleotides matching TRBD1. The J segment lost 7 bases and the V segment lost 6 bases, leaving 10 bases of the junction unmatched. From germline, CDR1 is MNHNY and CDR2 SVGAGI (reference sequence). This CDR3 region has 15 residues. CDR3 sequence: CASSQGTGNGNEQFF. Written as DNA, the CDR3 is TGTGCCAGCAGCCAGGGGACAGGGAACGGGAATGAGCAGTTCTTC.

The chain couples TRBV23-1 to TRBJ2-2; 10 bases match TRBD1. TRBV23-1 has ORF status, its function being uncertain. V lost 3 bases and J lost 3; bases outside the gene matches: 4. The CDR3 extends over 16 amino acids. The CDR3 region is CASSQGTGEDTGELFF. The CDR3 DNA follows: TGCGCCAGCAGTCAGGGGACAGGGGAGGACACCGGGGAGCTGTTTTTT.

The CDR3 bases are TGTGCCAGCAGCTTCCGTCTACAGGATTACACCGGGGAGCTGTTTTTT. It encodes CASSFRLQDYTGELFF. The V call is TRBV5-6, the J call TRBJ2-2, with a possible D match to TRBD1 (5 bases). Germline CDR1 is SGHDT and CDR2 is YYEEEE. This CDR3 region has 16 residues. Trimming stripped 2 bases from V and 3 bases from J, with 14 bases between.

The chain joins TRBV5-1 to TRBJ1-5; 11 positions match TRBD1. CDR1 and CDR2 from the germline V gene are SGHRS and YFSETQ. The CDR3 sequence is 14 residues long. The J segment lost 5 bases and the V segment lost 3 bases, leaving 1 base of the junction unmatched. The CDR3 here is CASSWTGGDQPQHF. In DNA, the CDR3 is TGCGCCAGCAGCTGGACAGGGGGCGATCAGCCCCAGCATTTT.

This clone occurred a few times. The chain employs TRBV7-9 and TRBJ1-1; 7 bases are shared with TRBD1. The J segment lost 6 bases and the V segment lost 6 bases, leaving 10 bases of the junction unmatched. This CDR3 is built from 14 residues. The germline V gene has CDR1 SEHNR and CDR2 FQNEAQ (reference sequence). The DNA for the CDR3 is TGTGCCAGCAGGATATGGGACAGTAAGTCTGAAGCTTTCTTT. It yields the protein CASRIWDSKSEAFF. Drawing the rest from reference TRBV7-9 and TRBJ1-1, the complete variable domain is DTGVSQNPRHKITKRGQNVTFRCDPISEHNRLYWYRQTLGQGPEFLTYFQNEAQLEKSRLLSDRFSAERPKGSFSTLEIQRTEQGDSAMYLCASRIWDSKSEAFFGQGTRLTVV.

The chain is built from TRBV19 and TRBJ1-1, with D tentatively TRBD1 (6 bases). With 6 bases removed from V and 1 base from J, the gap between germline ends came to 18 bases. The CDR3 covers 16 residues. The germline V gene encodes CDR1 LNHDA and CDR2 SQIVND (reference sequence). The CDR3 is CASSEGGVGWNTEAFF. CDR3 DNA sequence: TGTGCCAGTAGCGAAGGGGGAGTAGGGTGGAACACTGAAGCTTTCTTT.

The CDR3 DNA follows: TGTGCCAGCAGCCAAGATCTGCAGGGGGGGGCCTTAGCCAAAAACATTCAGTACTTC. This sequence encodes CASSQDLQGGALAKNIQYF. The genes are TRBV14 and TRBJ2-4; D possibly uses TRBD1 or TRBD2 (7 bases each). The ends were cut back, 0 bases at V and 0 bases at J, with 18 bases in the middle. CDR1 and CDR2 from the germline V gene are SGHDN and FVKESK. The CDR3 spans 19 residues.

The chain employs TRBV6-6 and TRBJ1-1; no firm D call. Germline CDR1 reads MNHNY; CDR2 reads SVGAGI (reference sequence). The CDR3 has 12 residues. V was shortened by 0 bases and J by 3 bases, with 2 bases between the two germline ends. The CDR3 spells CASSYSDTEAFF. The CDR3 DNA follows: TGTGCCAGCAGTTACTCGGACACTGAAGCTTTCTTT.

The chain couples TRBV5-1 to TRBJ2-3; D is perhaps TRBD1 (5 bases). The CDR3 has 12 amino acids. V lost 3 bases and J 6 bases, leaving 8 bases between the germline ends. CDR1 is SGHRS, CDR2 YFSETQ, per germline. The CDR3 DNA is TGCGCCAGCAGCTACTCAGGGGATACGCAGTATTTT. It is translated as CASSYSGDTQYF.

The chain couples TRBV28 to TRBJ1-5; D is uncertain. The germline V gene has CDR1 MDHEN and CDR2 SYDVKM. The CDR3 has 12 residues. V shed 2 bases and J shed 6 bases, with 5 bases lying between them. CDR3 nucleotide sequence: TGTGCCAGCAGTTTAGACGTTCAGCCCCAGCATTTT. Its translation is CASSLDVQPQHF.

V and J are TRBV7-2 and TRBJ1-6; D uncertain. Trimming took off 2 bases at V and 10 bases at J, with 6 bases between the two ends. The CDR3 is made up of 12 amino acids. Germline lookup yields CDR1 SGHTA and CDR2 FQGNSA. The chain's CDR3 is CASSLIGSPLHF. Written as DNA, the CDR3 is TGTGCCAGCAGCTTAATTGGCTCACCCCTCCACTTT.

V and J are TRBV6-6 and TRBJ2-7, with a possible D match to TRBD2 (5 bases). The CDR3 contains 14 residues. V was trimmed by 11 bases and J by 0 bases, leaving 17 bases between them. Looked up from germline, CDR1 is MNHNY and CDR2 is SVGAGI (reference sequence). The CDR3 bases are TGTGCCTCCGGTCATGGAGGAAGCTCCTACGAGCAGTACTTC. Amino acids: CASGHGGSSYEQYF.

J is TRBJ1-3 and V is TRBV5-1; unclear D gene. V shed 0 bases and J shed 0 bases, with 7 bases lying between them. This CDR3 is built from 15 residues. The germline gives CDR1 SGHRS, CDR2 YFSETQ. The CDR3 nucleotides are TGCGCCAGCAGCTTGGGGGTATCCTCTGGAAACACCATATATTTT. Translating it yields CASSLGVSSGNTIYF.

The gene calls are TRBV18 and TRBJ1-2; 7 bases are shared with TRBD1. The V segment lost 6 bases and the J segment 8 bases; nucleotides outside the gene matches: 12. The CDR3 has 14 amino acids. The germline gives CDR1 KGHSH, CDR2 LQKENI. The CDR3 nucleotides read TGTGCCAGCTCCCAGGAAGACAGGGTTGGGGGCTACACCTTC. It is translated as CASSQEDRVGGYTF.